The source of this T cell receptor beta chain is a study of CD4 T cells in relation to SARS-CoV-2 and coronaviruses. The unexposed donors gave CD4+ T cells in about 2011-2018, prior to COVID-19. With 5 bases removed from V and 7 bases from J, the gap between germline ends came to 10 bases. This CDR3 is built from 13 residues. Germline CDR1 SGDLS, CDR2 YYNGEE. Profiled with immunoSEQ multiplex PCR; TCRdb holds only in-frame clones, not every one. The data show about 65,000 clones, more than 75% seen once. This chain links TRBV9 with TRBJ1-6, with unresolved D. Material for sequencing was memory CD4+ T cells from PBMCs. The sequence came from a human donor in good health. The CDR3 DNA reads TGTGCCAGCAGTCCTCGCCGGAATTCACCCCTCCACTTT. Translating it yields CASSPRRNSPLHF.